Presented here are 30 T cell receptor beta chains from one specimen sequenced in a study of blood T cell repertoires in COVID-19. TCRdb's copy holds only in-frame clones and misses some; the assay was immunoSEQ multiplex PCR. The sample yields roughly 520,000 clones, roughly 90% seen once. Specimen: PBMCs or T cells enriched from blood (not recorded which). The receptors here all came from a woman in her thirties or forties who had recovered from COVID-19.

CDR3 in amino acids: CASSPRVDSYNEQFF. DNA of the CDR3: TGTGCCAGCAGCCCCCGGGTGGACTCCTACAATGAGCAGTTCTTC. This rearrangement joins TRBV13 to TRBJ2-1; no clear D gene. V was shortened by 5 bases and J by 0 bases, with 11 bases between the two germline ends. The CDR3 has 15 amino acids. Germline V lookup: CDR1 PRHDT, CDR2 FYEKMQ (reference sequence). The full variable domain, completed using reference TRBV13 and TRBJ2-1, is AAGVIQSPRHLIKEKRETATLKCYPIPRHDTVYWYQQGPGQDPQFLISFYEKMQSDKGSIPDRFSAQQFSDYHSELNMSSLELGDSALYFCASSPRVDSYNEQFFGPGTRLTVL.

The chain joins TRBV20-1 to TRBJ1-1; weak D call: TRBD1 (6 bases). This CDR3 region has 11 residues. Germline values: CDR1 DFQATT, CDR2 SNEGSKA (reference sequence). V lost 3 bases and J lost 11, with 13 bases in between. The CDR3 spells CSARAAGVAFF. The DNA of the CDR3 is TGCAGTGCTAGGGCAGCAGGGGTGGCTTTCTTT.

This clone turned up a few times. CDR3 amino acids: CSVQDSTYDQPQHF. CDR3 nucleotides: TGCAGCGTTCAGGACTCGACCTATGATCAGCCCCAGCATTTT. The rearrangement links TRBV29-1 to TRBJ1-5; D not resolved. V gave up 5 bases and J gave up 5 bases, with 16 bases separating them. The CDR3 sequence is 14 residues long. Germline lookup yields CDR1 SQVTM and CDR2 ANQGSEA.

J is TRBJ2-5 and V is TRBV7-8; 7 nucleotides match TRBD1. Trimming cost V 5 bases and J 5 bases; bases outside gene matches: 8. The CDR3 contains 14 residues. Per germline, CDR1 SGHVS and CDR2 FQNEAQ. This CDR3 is CASSTRQGSETQYF. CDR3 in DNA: TGTGCCAGCAGCACCCGACAGGGTTCGGAGACCCAGTACTTC.

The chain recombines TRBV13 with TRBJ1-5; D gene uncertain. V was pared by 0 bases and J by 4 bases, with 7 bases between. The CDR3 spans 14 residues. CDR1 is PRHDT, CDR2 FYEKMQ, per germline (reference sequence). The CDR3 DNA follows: TGTGCCAGCAGCTTAGGTCGAGCGAATCAGCCCCAGCATTTT. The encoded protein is CASSLGRANQPQHF.

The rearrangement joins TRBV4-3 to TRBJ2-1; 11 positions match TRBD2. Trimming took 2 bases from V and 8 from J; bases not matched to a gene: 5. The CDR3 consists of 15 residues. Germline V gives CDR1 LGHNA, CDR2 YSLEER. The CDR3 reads CASSQLAGGRDEQFF. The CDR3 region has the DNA TGCGCCAGCAGCCAACTAGCGGGAGGTAGGGATGAGCAGTTCTTC.

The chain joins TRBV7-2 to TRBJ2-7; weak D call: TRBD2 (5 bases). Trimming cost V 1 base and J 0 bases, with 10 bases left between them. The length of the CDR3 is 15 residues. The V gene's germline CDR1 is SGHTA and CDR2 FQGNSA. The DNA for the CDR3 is TGTGCCAGCAGCTTAGAAAGCGGACGCTCCTACGAGCAGTACTTC. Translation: CASSLESGRSYEQYF.

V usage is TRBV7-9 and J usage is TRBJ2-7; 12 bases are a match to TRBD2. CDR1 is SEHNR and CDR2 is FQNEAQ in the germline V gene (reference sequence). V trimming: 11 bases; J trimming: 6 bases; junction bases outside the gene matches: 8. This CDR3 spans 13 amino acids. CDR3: CALQTSGSTEQYF. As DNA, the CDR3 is TGTGCCCTGCAGACTAGCGGGAGTACCGAGCAGTACTTC.

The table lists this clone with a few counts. The CDR3 DNA follows: TGTGCCAGCAGCTCGTCCAGGGATTCTAACTATGGCTACACCTTC. Translated, it gives CASSSSRDSNYGYTF. The chain carries TRBV7-2 and TRBJ1-2; D perhaps matches TRBD1 (5 bases). With 4 bases removed from V and 0 bases from J, the gap between germline ends came to 12 bases. Looked up from germline, CDR1 is SGHTA and CDR2 is FQGNSA. This CDR3 comprises 15 residues.

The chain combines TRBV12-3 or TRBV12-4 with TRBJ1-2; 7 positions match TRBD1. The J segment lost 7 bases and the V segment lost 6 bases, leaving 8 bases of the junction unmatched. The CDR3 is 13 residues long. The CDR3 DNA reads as TGTGCCAGCAGGTCTACAGGGGCGGGTGGCTACACCTTC. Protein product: CASRSTGAGGYTF.

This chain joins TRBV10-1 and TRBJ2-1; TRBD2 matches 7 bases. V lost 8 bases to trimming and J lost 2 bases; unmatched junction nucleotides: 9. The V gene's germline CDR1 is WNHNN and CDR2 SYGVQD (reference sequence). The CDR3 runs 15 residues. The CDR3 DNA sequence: TGCGCCAGCCGAGGAGAGGGAGGGCCCTACAATGAGCAGTTCTTC. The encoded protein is CASRGEGGPYNEQFF.

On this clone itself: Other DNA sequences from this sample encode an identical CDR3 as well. The CDR3 loop reads CASSQQGADQPQHF. CDR3 coding DNA: TGTGCCAGCTCACAACAGGGGGCCGATCAGCCCCAGCATTTT. The chain recombines TRBV18 with TRBJ1-5; 9 nucleotides line up with TRBD1. The CDR3 covers 14 residues. In germline, CDR1 is KGHSH, CDR2 LQKENI. The V segment lost 4 bases and the J segment 5 bases; nucleotides outside the gene matches: 3.

In nucleotides, the CDR3 is TGTGCCAGCAGTCTCCTCCTTAGCGGGAGGGCCGTCAATGAGCAGTTCTTC. Protein sequence: CASSLLLSGRAVNEQFF. The chain employs TRBV27 and TRBJ2-1; TRBD2 matches 11 bases. The CDR3 is made up of 17 amino acids. Germline trimming cut 5 bases from V and 6 bases from J; bases unmatched to any gene: 12. The germline V gene has CDR1 MNHEY and CDR2 SMNVEV (reference sequence).

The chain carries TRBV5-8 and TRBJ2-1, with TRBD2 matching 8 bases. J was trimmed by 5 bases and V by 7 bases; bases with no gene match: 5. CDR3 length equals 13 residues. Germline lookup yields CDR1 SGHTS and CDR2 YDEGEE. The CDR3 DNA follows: TGTGCCAGCGCTCCCGGGAGGGACAATGAGCAGTTCTTC. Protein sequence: CASAPGRDNEQFF.

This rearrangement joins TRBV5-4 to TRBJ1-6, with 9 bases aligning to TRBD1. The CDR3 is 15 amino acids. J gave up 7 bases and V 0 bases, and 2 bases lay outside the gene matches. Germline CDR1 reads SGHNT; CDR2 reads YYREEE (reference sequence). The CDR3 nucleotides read TGTGCCAGCAGCTTGGAACAGGGGGCAAATTCACCCCTCCACTTT. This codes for CASSLEQGANSPLHF.

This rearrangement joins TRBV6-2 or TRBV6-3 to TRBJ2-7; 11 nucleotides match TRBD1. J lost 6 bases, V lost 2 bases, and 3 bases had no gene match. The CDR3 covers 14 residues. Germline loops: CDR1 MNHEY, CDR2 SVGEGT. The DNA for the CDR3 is TGTGCCAGCAGTTACAGGGACAGGGGGAGCGAGCAGTACTTC. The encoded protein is CASSYRDRGSEQYF.

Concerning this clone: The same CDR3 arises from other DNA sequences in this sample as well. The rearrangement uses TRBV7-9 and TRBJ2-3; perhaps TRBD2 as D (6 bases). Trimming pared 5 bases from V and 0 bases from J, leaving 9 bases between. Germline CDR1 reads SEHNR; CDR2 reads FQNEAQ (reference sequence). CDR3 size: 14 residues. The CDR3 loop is CASSLSGSTDTQYF. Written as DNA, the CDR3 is TGTGCCAGCAGCCTGAGCGGGAGCACAGATACGCAGTATTTT.

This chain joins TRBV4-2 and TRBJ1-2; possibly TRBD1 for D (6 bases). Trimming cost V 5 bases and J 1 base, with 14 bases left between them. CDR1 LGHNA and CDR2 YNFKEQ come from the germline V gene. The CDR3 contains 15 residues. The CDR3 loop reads CASSSPGVGNYGYTF. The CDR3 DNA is TGTGCCAGCAGCTCACCAGGGGTTGGTAACTATGGCTACACCTTC.

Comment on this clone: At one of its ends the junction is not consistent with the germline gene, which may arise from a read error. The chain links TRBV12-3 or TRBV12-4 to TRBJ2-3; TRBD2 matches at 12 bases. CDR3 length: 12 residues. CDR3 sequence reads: CASSSPGTSGWF. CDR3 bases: TGTGCCAGCAGTTCCCCCGGGACTAGCGGGTGGTTT.

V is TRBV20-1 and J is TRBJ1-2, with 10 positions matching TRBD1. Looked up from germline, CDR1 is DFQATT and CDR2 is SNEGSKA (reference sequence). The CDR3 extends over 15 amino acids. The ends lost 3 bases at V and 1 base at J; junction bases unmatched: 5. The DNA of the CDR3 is TGCAGTGCTAGTAAAAGGACAGGGGGTAACTATGGCTACACCTTC. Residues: CSASKRTGGNYGYTF.

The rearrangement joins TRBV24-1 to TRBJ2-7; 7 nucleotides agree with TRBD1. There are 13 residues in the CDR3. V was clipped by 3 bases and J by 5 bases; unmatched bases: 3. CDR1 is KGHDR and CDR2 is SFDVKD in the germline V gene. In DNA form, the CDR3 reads TGTGCCACCAGTGATACAGGGGCCCACGAGCAGTACTTC. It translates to CATSDTGAHEQYF.

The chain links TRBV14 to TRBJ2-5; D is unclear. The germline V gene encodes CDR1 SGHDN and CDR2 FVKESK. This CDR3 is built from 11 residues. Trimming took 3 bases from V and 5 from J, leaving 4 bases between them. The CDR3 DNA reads TGTGCCAGCAGCCATTCGGAGACCCAGTACTTC. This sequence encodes CASSHSETQYF. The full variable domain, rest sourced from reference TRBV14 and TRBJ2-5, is EAGVTQFPSHSVIEKGQTVTLRCDPISGHDNLYWYRRVMGKEIKFLLHFVKESKQDESGMPNNRFLAERTGGTYSTLKVQPAELEDSGVYFCASSHSETQYFGPGTRLLVL.

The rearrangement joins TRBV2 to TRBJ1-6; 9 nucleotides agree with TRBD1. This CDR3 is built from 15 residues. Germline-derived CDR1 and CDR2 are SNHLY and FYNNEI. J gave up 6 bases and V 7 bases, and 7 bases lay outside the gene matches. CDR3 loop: CASNLQGAGNSPLHF. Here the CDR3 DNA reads TGTGCCAGCAACTTACAGGGGGCAGGTAATTCACCCCTCCACTTT.

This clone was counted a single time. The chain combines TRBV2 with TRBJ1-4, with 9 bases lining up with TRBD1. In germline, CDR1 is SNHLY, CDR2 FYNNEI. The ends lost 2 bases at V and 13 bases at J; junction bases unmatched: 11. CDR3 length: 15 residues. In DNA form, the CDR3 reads TGTGCCAGCAGTGAATTAAGGACAGGGGCCGGGAGACTGTTTTTT. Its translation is CASSELRTGAGRLFF. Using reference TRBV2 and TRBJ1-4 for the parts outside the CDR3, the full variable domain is EPEVTQTPSHQVTQMGQEVILRCVPISNHLYFYWYRQILGQKVEFLVSFYNNEISEKSEIFDDQFSVERPDGSNFTLKIRSTKLEDSAMYFCASSELRTGAGRLFFGSGTQLSVL.

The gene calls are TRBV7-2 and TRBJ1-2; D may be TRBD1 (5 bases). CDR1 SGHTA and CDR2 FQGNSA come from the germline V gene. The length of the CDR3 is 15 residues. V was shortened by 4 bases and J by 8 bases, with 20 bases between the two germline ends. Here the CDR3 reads CASSSQGQGLRGYTF. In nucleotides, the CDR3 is TGTGCCAGCAGCTCCCAAGGGCAGGGACTAAGGGGCTACACCTTC.

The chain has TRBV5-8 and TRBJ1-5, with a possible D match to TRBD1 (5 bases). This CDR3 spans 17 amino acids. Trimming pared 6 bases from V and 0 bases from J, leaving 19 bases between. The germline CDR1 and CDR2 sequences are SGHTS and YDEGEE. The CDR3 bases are TGTGCCAGCACCTCAGGCCAGGGATCCTATAGCAATCAGCCCCAGCATTTT. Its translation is CASTSGQGSYSNQPQHF.

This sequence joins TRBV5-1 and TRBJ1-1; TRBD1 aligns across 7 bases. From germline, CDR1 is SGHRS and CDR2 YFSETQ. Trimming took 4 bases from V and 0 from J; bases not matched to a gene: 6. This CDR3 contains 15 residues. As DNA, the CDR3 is TGCGCCAGCAGCAGGGGGACAGTTATGAACACTGAAGCTTTCTTT. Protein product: CASSRGTVMNTEAFF.

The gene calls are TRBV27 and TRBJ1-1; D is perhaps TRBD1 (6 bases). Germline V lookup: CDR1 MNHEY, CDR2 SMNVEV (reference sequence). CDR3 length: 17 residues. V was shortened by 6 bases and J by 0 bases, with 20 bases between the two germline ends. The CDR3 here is CASRIRPAQGMNTEAFF. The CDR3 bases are TGTGCCAGCAGAATACGTCCGGCACAGGGTATGAACACTGAAGCTTTCTTT.

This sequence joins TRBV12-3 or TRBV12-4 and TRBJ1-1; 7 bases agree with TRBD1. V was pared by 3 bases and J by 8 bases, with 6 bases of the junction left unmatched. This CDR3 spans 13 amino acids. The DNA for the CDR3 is TGTGCCAGCAGTTTTTTGAGGGACAGAGAAGCTTTCTTT. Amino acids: CASSFLRDREAFF.

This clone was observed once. The CDR3 is CASSVQTGSLNEQYF. The CDR3 coding sequence is TGTGCCAGCAGCGTCCAGACAGGGTCGTTGAACGAGCAGTACTTC. This sequence joins TRBV9 and TRBJ2-7; 7 bases are shared with TRBD1. CDR3 length: 15 amino acids. Germline V gives CDR1 SGDLS, CDR2 YYNGEE. The V gene end was trimmed by 2 bases and the J gene end by 5 bases; junction bases not matched to a gene: 10.